This T cell receptor (beta chain) was recorded in a study of T cell repertoires in cytomegalovirus infection. Overall study results and limits: Dominating the ex vivo response were HLA-C-restricted CMV-specific TCR beta clonotypes.

TCRdb reprocessed the reads with MiXCR, giving one entry per CDR3 protein. This sample has about 230,000 distinct CDR3 sequences, with approximately 22% found just once. There are many counts of this clonotype. Its antigen is undetermined. The TCR comes from a human donor in good health (CMV status not recorded). Some clones in this sample may be carry-over from other donors' samples. The sequencing sample was made of CD8+ T cells from PBMCs.

The CDR3 is CASGMGRTNPAEAFF. CDR3 DNA: TGTGCTAGTGGAATGGGACGGACCAACCCCGCTGAAGCTTTCTTT. V usage is TRBV12-5 and J usage is TRBJ1-1; a weak D match, TRBD1 (5 bases). The germline V gene encodes CDR1 LGHNT and CDR2 FRNRAP. The CDR3 length is 15 residues. V dropped 6 bases and J dropped 6 bases, with 20 bases sitting between them.